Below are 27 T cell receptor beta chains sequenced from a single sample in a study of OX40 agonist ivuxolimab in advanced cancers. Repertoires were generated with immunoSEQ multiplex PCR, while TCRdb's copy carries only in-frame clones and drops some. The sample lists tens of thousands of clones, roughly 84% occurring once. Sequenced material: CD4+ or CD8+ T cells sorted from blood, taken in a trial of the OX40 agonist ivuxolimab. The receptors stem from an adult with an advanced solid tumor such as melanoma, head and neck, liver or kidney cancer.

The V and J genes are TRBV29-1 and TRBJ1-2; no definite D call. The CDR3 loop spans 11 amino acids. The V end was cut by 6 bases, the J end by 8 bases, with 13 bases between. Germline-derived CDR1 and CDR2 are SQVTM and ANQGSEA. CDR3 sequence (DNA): TGCAGCGTCGGGCCTCACGGAGGCTACACCTTC. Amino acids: CSVGPHGGYTF.

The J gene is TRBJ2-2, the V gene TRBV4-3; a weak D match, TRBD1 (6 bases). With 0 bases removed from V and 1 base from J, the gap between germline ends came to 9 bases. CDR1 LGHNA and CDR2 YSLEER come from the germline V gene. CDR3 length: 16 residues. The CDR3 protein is CASSQDTGQNTGELFF. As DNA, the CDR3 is TGCGCCAGCAGCCAAGATACAGGGCAGAACACCGGGGAGCTGTTTTTT.

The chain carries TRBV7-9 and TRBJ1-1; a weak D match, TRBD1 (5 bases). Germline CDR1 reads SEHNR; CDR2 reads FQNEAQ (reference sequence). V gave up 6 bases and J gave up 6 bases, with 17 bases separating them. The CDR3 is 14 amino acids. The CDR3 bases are TGTGCCAGCAGTGAGACCGGGGGGAGGTCTGAAGCTTTCTTT. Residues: CASSETGGRSEAFF.

DNA for the CDR3: TGTGCCAGTAGTGCGGGACAGCGGCTCTCCTACAATGAGCAGTTCTTC. It is translated as CASSAGQRLSYNEQFF. This chain links TRBV19 with TRBJ2-1; TRBD1 is a possible D gene (7 bases). CDR1 is LNHDA and CDR2 is SQIVND in the germline V gene (reference sequence). This CDR3 spans 16 amino acids. Trimming removed 5 bases at V and 0 bases at J, with 14 bases between.

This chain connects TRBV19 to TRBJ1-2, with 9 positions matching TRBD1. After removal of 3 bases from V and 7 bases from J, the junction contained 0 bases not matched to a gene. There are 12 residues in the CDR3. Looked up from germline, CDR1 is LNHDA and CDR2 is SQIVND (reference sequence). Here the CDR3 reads CASSMGQGGYTF. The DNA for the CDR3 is TGTGCCAGTAGTATGGGACAGGGTGGCTACACCTTC.

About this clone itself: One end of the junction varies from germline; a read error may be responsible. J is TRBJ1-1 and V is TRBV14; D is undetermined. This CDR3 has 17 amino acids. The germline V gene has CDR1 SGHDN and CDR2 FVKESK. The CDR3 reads CASSQARPEGRRTFLIF. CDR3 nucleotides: TGTGCCAGCAGCCAAGCCCGCCCGGAGGGCAGGCGAACATTTTTGATTTTT.

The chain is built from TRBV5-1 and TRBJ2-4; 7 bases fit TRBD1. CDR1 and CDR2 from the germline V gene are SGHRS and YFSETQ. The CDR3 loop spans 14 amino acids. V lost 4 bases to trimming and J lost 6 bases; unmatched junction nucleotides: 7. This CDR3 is CASSTGTALNIQYF. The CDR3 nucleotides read TGCGCCAGCAGCACTGGGACAGCCCTAAACATTCAGTACTTC.

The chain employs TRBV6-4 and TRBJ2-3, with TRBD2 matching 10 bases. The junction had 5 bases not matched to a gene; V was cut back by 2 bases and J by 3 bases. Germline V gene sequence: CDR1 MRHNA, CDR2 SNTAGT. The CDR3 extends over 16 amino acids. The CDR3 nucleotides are TGTGCCAGCAGTGACGCAGCGGGAGGGTCTACAGATACGCAGTATTTT. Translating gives CASSDAAGGSTDTQYF.

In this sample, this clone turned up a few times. CDR3 bases: TGTGCCATCAGTCCCGGGACAGGGTTTCAGCCCCAGCATTTT. It yields the protein CAISPGTGFQPQHF. The chain links TRBV10-3 to TRBJ1-5, with 9 bases identical to TRBD1. Germline CDR1 ENHRY, CDR2 SYGVKD. The V gene end was trimmed by 5 bases and the J gene end by 6 bases; junction bases not matched to a gene: 5. The CDR3 covers 14 residues.

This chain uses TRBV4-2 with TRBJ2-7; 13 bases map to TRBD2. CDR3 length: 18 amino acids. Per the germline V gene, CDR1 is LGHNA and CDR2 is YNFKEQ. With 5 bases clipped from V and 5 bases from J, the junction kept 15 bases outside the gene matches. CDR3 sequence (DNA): TGTGCCAGCAGCGTATCCGGGACTAGCGGGAATCTCATACACGAGCAGTACTTC. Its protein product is CASSVSGTSGNLIHEQYF.

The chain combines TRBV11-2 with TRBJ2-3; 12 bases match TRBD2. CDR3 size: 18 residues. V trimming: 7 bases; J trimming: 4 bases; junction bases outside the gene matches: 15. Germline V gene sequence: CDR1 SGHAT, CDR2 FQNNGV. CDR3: CASTHIPATSGSADTQYF. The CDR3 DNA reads TGTGCCAGCACCCACATACCGGCGACTAGCGGGAGCGCAGATACGCAGTATTTT.

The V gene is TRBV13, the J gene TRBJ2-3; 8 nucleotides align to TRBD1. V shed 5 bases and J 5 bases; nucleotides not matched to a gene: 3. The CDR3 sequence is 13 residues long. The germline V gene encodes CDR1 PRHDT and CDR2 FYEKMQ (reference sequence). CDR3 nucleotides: TGTGCCAGCAGCCTCGACAGGGGAGATACGCAGTATTTT. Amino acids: CASSLDRGDTQYF.

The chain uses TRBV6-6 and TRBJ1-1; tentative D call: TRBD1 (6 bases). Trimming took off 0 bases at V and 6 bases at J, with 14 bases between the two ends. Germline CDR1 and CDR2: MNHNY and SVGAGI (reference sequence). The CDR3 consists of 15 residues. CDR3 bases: TGTGCCAGCAGTTACTCCCCAGAGGGGGGAGCTGAAGCTTTCTTT. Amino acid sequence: CASSYSPEGGAEAFF.

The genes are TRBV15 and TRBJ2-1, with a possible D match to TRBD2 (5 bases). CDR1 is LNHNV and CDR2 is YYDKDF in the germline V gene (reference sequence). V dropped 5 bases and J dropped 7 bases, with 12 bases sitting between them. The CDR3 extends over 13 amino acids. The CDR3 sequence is CATSSRPGNEQFF. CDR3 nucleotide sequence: TGTGCCACCAGCTCCCGGCCGGGGAATGAGCAGTTCTTC.

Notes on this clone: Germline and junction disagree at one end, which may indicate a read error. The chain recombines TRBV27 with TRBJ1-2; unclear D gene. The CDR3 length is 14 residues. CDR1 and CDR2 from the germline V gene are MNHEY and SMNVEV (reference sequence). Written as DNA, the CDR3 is TGTGCCAGCAGTAGATCCGGGAGCCCGGCGTGGGTCTTCTTC. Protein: CASSRSGSPAWVFF.

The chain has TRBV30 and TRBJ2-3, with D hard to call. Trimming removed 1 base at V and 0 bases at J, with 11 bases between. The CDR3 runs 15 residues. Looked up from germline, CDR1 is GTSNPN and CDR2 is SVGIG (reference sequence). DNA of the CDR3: TGTGCCTGGAGTGCCCCGCAGCTTAGCACAGATACGCAGTATTTT. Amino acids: CAWSAPQLSTDTQYF.

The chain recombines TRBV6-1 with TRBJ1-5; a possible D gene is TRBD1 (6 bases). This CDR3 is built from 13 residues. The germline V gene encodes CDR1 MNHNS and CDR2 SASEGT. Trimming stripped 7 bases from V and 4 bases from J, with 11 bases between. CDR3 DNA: TGTGCCAGCAACGGACAGCCGAATCAGCCCCAGCATTTT. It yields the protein CASNGQPNQPQHF.

As DNA, the CDR3 is TGTGCCAGCCGGGGGTGGAACACTGAAGCTTTCTTT. It yields the protein CASRGWNTEAFF. This chain joins TRBV6-1 and TRBJ1-1; the D gene is possibly TRBD1 (5 bases). The germline CDR1 and CDR2 sequences are MNHNS and SASEGT. V was shortened by 8 bases and J by 1 base, with 8 bases between the two germline ends. This CDR3 comprises 12 residues.

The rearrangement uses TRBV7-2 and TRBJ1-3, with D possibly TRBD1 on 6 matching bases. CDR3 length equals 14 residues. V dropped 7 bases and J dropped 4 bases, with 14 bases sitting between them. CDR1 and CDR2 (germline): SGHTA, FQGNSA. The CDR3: CASNLQGFGNTIYF. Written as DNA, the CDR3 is TGTGCCAGCAACCTACAGGGTTTCGGAAACACCATATATTTT.

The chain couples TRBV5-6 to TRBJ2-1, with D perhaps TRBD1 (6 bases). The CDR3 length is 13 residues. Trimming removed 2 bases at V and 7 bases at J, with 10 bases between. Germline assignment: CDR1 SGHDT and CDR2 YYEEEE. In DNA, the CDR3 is TGTGCCAGCAGCTTTCAGGGGCGGAATGAGCAGTTCTTC. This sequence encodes CASSFQGRNEQFF.

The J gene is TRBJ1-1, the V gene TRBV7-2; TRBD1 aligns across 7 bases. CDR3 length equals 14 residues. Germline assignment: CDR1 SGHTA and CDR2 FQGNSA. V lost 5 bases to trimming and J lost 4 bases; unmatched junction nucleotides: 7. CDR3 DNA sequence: TGTGCCAGCAGCGTACAGGGGTGGGGCACTGAAGCTTTCTTT. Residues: CASSVQGWGTEAFF.

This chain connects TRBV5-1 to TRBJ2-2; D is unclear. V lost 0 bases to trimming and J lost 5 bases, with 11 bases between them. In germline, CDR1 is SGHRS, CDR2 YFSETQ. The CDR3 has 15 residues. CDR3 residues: CASSLEESWTGELFF. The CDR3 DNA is TGCGCCAGCAGCTTGGAAGAGAGTTGGACCGGGGAGCTGTTTTTT. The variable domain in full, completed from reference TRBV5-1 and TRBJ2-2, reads KAGVTQTPRYLIKTRGQQVTLSCSPISGHRSVSWYQQTPGQGLQFLFEYFSETQRNKGNFPGRFSGRQFSNSRSEMNVSTLELGDSALYLCASSLEESWTGELFFGEGSRLTVL.

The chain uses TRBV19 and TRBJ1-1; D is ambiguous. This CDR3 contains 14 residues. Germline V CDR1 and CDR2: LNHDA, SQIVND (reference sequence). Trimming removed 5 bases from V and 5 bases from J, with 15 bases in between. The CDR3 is CASSPNLLGTEAFF. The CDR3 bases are TGTGCCAGTAGTCCGAACTTGCTGGGGACTGAAGCTTTCTTT.

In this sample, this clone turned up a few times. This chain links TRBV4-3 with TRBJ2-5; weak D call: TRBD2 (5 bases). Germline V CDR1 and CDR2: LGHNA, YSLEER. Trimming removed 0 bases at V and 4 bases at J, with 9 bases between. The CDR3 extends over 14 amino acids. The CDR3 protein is CASSQDTRRETQYF. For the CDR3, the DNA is TGCGCCAGCAGCCAAGATACTAGAAGAGAGACCCAGTACTTC.

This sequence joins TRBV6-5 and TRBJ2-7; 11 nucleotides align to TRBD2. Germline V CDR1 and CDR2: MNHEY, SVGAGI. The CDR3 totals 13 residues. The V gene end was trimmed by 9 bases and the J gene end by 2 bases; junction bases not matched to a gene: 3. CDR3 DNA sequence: TGTGCCAGTAGCGGGAGGGGTACCTACGAGCAGTACTTC. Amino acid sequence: CASSGRGTYEQYF.

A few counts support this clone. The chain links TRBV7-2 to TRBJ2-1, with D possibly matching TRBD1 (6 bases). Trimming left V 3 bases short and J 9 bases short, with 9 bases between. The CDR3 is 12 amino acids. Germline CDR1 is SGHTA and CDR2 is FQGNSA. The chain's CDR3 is CASSFRGSEQFF. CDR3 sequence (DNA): TGTGCCAGCAGCTTCAGGGGCAGTGAGCAGTTCTTC.

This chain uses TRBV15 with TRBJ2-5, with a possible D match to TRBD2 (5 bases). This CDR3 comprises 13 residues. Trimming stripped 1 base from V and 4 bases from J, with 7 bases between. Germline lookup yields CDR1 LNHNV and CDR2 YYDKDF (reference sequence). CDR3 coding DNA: TGTGCCACCAGCAGAGCTGAGGGAGAGACCCAGTACTTC. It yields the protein CATSRAEGETQYF.